The rows below give T cell receptor beta chains drawn from one sample of a study of identical twins. TCRdb re-derived calls from the 5' RACE reads in MiXCR, one entry per CDR3 protein. The sample lists roughly 720,000 distinct CDR3 sequences, about 18% occurring once. These data also featured in a second study, about T cells expressing NK-cell markers.

Sequenced: PBMCs. Receptor source: a woman younger than 30 in good health. Each CDR3 is given with its conserved first and last residue.

TRBV7-9,CASSLNLPGELFF
TRBV20-1,CSAGWTDTQYF
TRBV7-2,CASSLGASGPYSYEQYF
TRBV7-9,CASSSAFRGPNTEAFF
TRBV10-3,CAMTGRINYGYTF
TRBV6-2/TRBV6-3,CASSYSGLEAFF
TRBV6-2/TRBV6-3,CASRIGTSQFF
TRBV12-3/TRBV12-4,CASSPQGGRGYTF
TRBV20-1,CSARDGGRNTEAFF
TRBV6-1,CASAGGSRGGNIQYF
TRBV7-6,CASSYPLGQNTEAFF
TRBV5-1,CASSSDPEATDTQYF